The 9 T cell receptor beta chains below all came from one sample that was sequenced in a study of CD4 T cells in relation to SARS-CoV-2 and coronaviruses. Their antigens remain unidentified. The assay was immunoSEQ multiplex PCR, and TCRdb's table has in-frame clones only and misses some. The sample holds around 30,000 clones, over 60% seen once. The sequencing sample was made of memory CD4+ T cells from PBMCs, cultured in vitro. The receptors derive from an adult with COVID-19.

The chain links TRBV6-4 to TRBJ2-1, with D uncertain. CDR3 length equals 13 residues. Trimming cost V 5 bases and J 10 bases, with 15 bases left between them. Germline V gene data show CDR1 as MRHNA and CDR2 as SNTAGT. The CDR3 here is CASSLRVSSEQFF. The CDR3 coding sequence is TGTGCCAGCAGTTTAAGGGTTAGCAGCGAGCAGTTCTTC.

This clone was counted once. The chain couples TRBV20-1 to TRBJ2-1; 10 positions match TRBD2. The CDR3 runs 13 residues. With V trimmed by 3 bases and J by 7 bases, 3 bases remained unmatched. Germline CDR1 reads DFQATT; CDR2 reads SNEGSKA (reference sequence). CDR3 nucleotide sequence: TGCAGTGCTAGTTTTAGCGGGAGGAATGAGCAGTTCTTC. It is translated as CSASFSGRNEQFF.

The chain has TRBV3-1 (or the pseudogene TRBV3-2) and TRBJ2-1, with TRBD2 as a possible D gene (6 bases). Per germline, CDR1 LGHDT and CDR2 YNNKEL (reference sequence). This CDR3 region has 15 residues. With 4 bases removed from V and 7 bases from J, the gap between germline ends came to 17 bases. This CDR3 reads CASSPHYPGENEQFF. The DNA of the CDR3 is TGTGCCAGCAGCCCGCACTATCCGGGGGAAAATGAGCAGTTCTTC.

This chain connects TRBV4-1 to TRBJ2-5; 9 bases map to TRBD1. Germline CDR1 reads MGHRA; CDR2 reads YSYEKL. The CDR3 consists of 16 residues. With 5 bases clipped from V and 5 bases from J, the junction kept 12 bases outside the gene matches. The CDR3: CASSTIPGQGRETQYF. The CDR3 nucleotides read TGCGCCAGCAGCACAATTCCGGGACAGGGTCGGGAGACCCAGTACTTC.

The chain has TRBV15 and TRBJ2-7; D remains ambiguous. The CDR3 sequence is 13 residues long. V shed 5 bases and J shed 2 bases, with 10 bases lying between them. Germline assignment: CDR1 LNHNV and CDR2 YYDKDF (reference sequence). The CDR3 nucleotides are TGTGCCACCAGCCGCGATGCTACCTACGAGCAGTACTTC. Its translation is CATSRDATYEQYF.

The chain is built from TRBV12-3 or TRBV12-4 and TRBJ2-3, with 11 bases identical to TRBD2. This CDR3 comprises 13 residues. The J segment lost 8 bases and the V segment lost 7 bases, leaving 5 bases of the junction unmatched. The CDR3 sequence: CASKGLAAGTQYF. CDR3 nucleotides: TGTGCCAGCAAGGGACTAGCGGCAGGTACGCAGTATTTT.

The V and J genes are TRBV7-9 and TRBJ1-2; 7 nucleotides match TRBD1. The germline V gene encodes CDR1 SEHNR and CDR2 FQNEAQ (reference sequence). The CDR3 is 14 amino acids. Trimming removed 3 bases from V and 3 bases from J; junction bases left unmatched: 4. The CDR3 spells CASSFGGQHYGYTF. For the CDR3, the DNA is TGTGCCAGCAGCTTCGGGGGACAGCACTATGGCTACACCTTC.

V is TRBV7-2 and J is TRBJ2-7; no clear D. V was pared by 4 bases and J by 6 bases, with 7 bases between. Germline V gene sequence: CDR1 SGHTA, CDR2 FQGNSA. This CDR3 has 11 amino acids. The chain's CDR3 is CASSYSVEQYF. The CDR3 nucleotides are TGTGCCAGCAGCTACTCTGTCGAGCAGTACTTC. Variable domain in full (rest from reference TRBV7-2 and TRBJ2-7): GAGVSQSPSNKVTEKGKDVELRCDPISGHTALYWYRQSLGQGLEFLIYFQGNSAPDKSGLPSDRFSAERTGGSVSTLTIQRTQQEDSAVYLCASSYSVEQYFGPGTRLTVT.

This clone occurred a few times. This chain uses TRBV5-6 with TRBJ2-1; D unresolved. This CDR3 has 11 residues. Trimming left V 2 bases short and J 10 bases short, with 7 bases between. Germline V gene sequence: CDR1 SGHDT, CDR2 YYEEEE. CDR3 residues: CASSFSLEQFF. CDR3 in DNA: TGTGCCAGCAGCTTCTCTTTGGAGCAGTTCTTC.